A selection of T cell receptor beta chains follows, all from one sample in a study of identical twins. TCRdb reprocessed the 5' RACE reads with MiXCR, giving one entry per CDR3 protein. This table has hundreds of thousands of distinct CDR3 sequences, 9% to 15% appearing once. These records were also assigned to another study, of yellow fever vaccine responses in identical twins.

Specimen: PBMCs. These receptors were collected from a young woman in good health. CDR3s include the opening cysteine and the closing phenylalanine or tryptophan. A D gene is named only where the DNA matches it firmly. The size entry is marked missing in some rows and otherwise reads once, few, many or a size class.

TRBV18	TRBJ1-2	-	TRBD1	CASSIPTGTGDGYTF	TGTGCCAGCTCAATTCCAACTGGGACAGGGGATGGCTACACCTTC
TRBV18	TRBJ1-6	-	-	CASSRIQGINNSPLHF	TGTGCCAGCTCACGAATACAGGGTATTAATAATTCACCCCTCCACTTT
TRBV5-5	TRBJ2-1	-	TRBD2	CASSSMLLTSGGYNEQFF	TGTGCCAGCAGCTCCATGCTACTCACTAGCGGGGGGTACAATGAGCAGTTCTTC
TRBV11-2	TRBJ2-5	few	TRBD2	CASSFPSGGAGTQYF	TGTGCCAGCAGCTTTCCTAGCGGGGGGGCCGGGACCCAGTACTTC
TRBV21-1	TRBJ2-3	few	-	CASSKVATSGSTIADTQYF	TGTGCCAGCAGCAAAGTGGCGACTAGCGGGAGTACCATCGCAGATACGCAGTATTTT
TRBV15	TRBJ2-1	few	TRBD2	CATSRGRLADNEQFF	TGTGCCACCAGCAGAGGTAGACTAGCGGACAATGAGCAGTTCTTC
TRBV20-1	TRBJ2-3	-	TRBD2	CSAPGGAGSTDTQYF	TGCAGTGCCCCCGGGGGAGCGGGAAGCACAGATACGCAGTATTTT
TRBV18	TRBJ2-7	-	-	CASSPGSPSYEQYF	TGTGCCAGCTCACCAGGGAGCCCCTCCTACGAGCAGTACTTC
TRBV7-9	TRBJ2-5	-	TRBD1	CASRRGQGQETQYF	TGTGCCAGCAGACGGGGACAGGGCCAAGAGACCCAGTACTTC
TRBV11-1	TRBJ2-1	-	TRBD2	CASSLSRTSGRERNNEQFF	TGTGCCAGCAGCTTATCTAGGACTAGCGGGAGGGAACGGAACAATGAGCAGTTCTTC
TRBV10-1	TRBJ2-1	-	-	CASSDTYSYNEQFF	TGCGCCAGCTCCGACACATACTCCTACAATGAGCAGTTCTTC
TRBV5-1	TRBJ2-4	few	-	CASSRTAGTARLGTIQYF	TGCGCCAGCAGCAGAACCGCCGGGACGGCCCGTCTAGGTACCATTCAGTACTTC
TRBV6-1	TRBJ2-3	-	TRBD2	CASGRASGGDTQYF	TGTGCCAGCGGTCGGGCTAGCGGGGGAGATACGCAGTATTTT
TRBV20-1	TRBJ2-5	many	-	CSALRGTQETQYF	TGCAGTGCTCTCCGGGGGACCCAAGAGACCCAGTACTTC
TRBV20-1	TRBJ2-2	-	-	CSASGVIRGRKTGELFF	TGCAGTGCTAGTGGGGTTATCCGGGGCAGGAAAACCGGGGAGCTGTTTTTT
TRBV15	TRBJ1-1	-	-	CATSRDMANTEAFF	TGTGCCACCAGCAGAGATATGGCCAACACTGAAGCTTTCTTT
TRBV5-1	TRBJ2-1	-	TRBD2	CASSLASPTSGIGDEQFF	TGCGCCAGCAGCTTGGCCTCCCCCACTAGCGGGATAGGTGATGAGCAGTTCTTC
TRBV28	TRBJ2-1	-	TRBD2	CASSTTSVNYNEQFF	TGTGCCAGCAGTACAACTAGCGTCAACTACAATGAGCAGTTCTTC
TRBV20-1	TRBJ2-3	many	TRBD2	CSATTSGGTDTQYF	TGCAGTGCCACGACTAGCGGGGGGACAGATACGCAGTATTTT
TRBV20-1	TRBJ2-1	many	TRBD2	CSGRGGGYNEQFF	TGCAGTGGTAGAGGCGGGGGCTACAATGAGCAGTTCTTC
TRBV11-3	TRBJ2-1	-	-	CASSSQPPYNEQFF	TGTGCCAGCAGTAGTCAACCCCCTTACAATGAGCAGTTCTTC
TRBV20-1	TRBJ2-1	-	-	CSARDPSRFEQFF	TGCAGTGCTAGAGATCCGTCGCGGTTTGAGCAGTTCTTC
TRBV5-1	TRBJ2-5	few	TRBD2	CASSLRTSGLETQYF	TGCGCCAGCAGCTTACGGACTAGCGGGCTGGAGACCCAGTACTTC
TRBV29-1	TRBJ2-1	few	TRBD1	CSVSPGTGGIDEQFF	TGCAGCGTTAGCCCCGGGACAGGGGGCATCGATGAGCAGTTCTTC